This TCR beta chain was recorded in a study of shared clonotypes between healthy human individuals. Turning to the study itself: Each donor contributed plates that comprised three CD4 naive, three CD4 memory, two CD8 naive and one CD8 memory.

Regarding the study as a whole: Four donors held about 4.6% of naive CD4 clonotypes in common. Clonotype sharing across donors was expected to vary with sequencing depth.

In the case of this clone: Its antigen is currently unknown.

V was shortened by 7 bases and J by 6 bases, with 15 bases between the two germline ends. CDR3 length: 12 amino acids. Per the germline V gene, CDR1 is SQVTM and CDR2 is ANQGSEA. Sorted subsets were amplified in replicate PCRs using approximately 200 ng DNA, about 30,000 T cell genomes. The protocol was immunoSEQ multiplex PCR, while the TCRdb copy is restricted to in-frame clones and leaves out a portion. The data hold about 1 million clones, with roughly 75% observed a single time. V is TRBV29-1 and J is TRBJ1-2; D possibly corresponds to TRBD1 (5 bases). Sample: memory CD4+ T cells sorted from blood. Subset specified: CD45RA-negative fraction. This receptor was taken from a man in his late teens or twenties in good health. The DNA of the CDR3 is TGCAGCGCCGAAGGGGTTAAGGATGGCTACACCTTC. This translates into CSAEGVKDGYTF.